What follows is one T cell receptor (beta chain) and its context. Method: immunoSEQ multiplex PCR; TCRdb's copy keeps in-frame clones and lacks some. In the table there are some 200,000 clones, approximately 85% of which are singletons. Germline assignment: CDR1 SGDLS and CDR2 YYNGEE. Deletions cut 2 bases from V and 4 bases from J, with 8 bases between. The CDR3 extends over 13 amino acids. This sample is drawn from a study of blood T cell repertoires in COVID-19. Sequencing was done on a sample of PBMCs or T cells enriched from blood (not recorded which). The origin of this receptor is a man aged 35 to 55 who had recovered from COVID-19. The chain combines TRBV9 with TRBJ2-3, with D uncertain. The CDR3 protein is CASSVAPPDTQYF. The CDR3 region has the DNA TGTGCCAGCAGCGTGGCACCACCAGATACGCAGTATTTT.